Described below is a single T cell receptor (beta chain) sequence and its context. Its antigen is unidentified. V dropped 6 bases and J dropped 0; count of bases not matched to a gene: 3. This CDR3 is 14 amino acids long. Germline-derived CDR1 and CDR2 are MNHNY and SVGAGI (reference sequence). Sequenced by immunoSEQ multiplex PCR; TCRdb stores in-frame clones only, minus some. The sample yields 15,000 to 20,000 clones, less than 80% seen once. These data originate in a study of T cell clonotyping in hematopoietic cell transplantation. Whole-study results and caveats: Pathologically expanded recipient clonotypes increased progressively from day 30 to day 180 as diversity fell. Graft donor and pretransplant recipient Inverse Simpson Index values predicted broader posttransplant TCR diversity. Few recipient clonotypes overlapped donors; over 95% were de novo at given depth.

The source is a male patient aged 50 to 60 who had an allogeneic stem cell transplant from an unrelated donor, so T cells may come from the graft donor. Some clones in this sample may be carry-over from other donors' samples. The starting material was PBMCs, obtained 30 days after allogeneic stem cell transplant. The chain employs TRBV6-6 and TRBJ2-3, with 7 bases matching TRBD1. In DNA, the CDR3 is TGTGCCAGCAGGGACAGGTATAGCACAGATACGCAGTATTTT. It translates to CASRDRYSTDTQYF.